The 10 T cell receptor beta chains below all came from one sample that was sequenced in a study of technical replicates of blood from several donors. Generated by immunoSEQ multiplex PCR, the TCRdb table keeps only in-frame clones and is missing some. This table has tens of thousands of clones, approximately 94% appearing once. The sample was T cells isolated from PBMCs. Every receptor here comes from a human donor in good health.

About this clone: Lacking the conserved final phenylalanine or tryptophan, this CDR3 likely reflects a read error. The limits of the CDR3 on the DNA are not certain, so only TCRdb's listed CDR3 is given. The CDR3 region is CASSVEGI. The chain combines TRBV9 with TRBJ2-7; the table calls TRBD2, which could not be checked here. The CDR3 is 8 residues long, counting both termini. In germline, CDR1 is SGDLS, CDR2 YYNGEE.

The rearrangement links TRBV5-5 to TRBJ2-7; D gene unclear. Trimming removed 0 bases at V and 0 bases at J, with 13 bases between. From germline, CDR1 is SGHKS and CDR2 YYEKEE (reference sequence). The CDR3 consists of 16 residues. The CDR3 DNA follows: TGTGCCAGCAGCTTGGCGGTAGACTCTAGCTCCTACGAGCAGTACTTC. Its translation: CASSLAVDSSSYEQYF.

The chain links TRBV9 to TRBJ2-7; possibly TRBD2 for D (6 bases). The V and J ends lost 0 bases and 3 bases respectively, with 13 bases between them. CDR3 length: 15 amino acids. Germline V gene sequence: CDR1 SGDLS, CDR2 YYNGEE. The CDR3 coding sequence is TGTGCCAGCAGCGTAGCGGGACTTCCAAACTACGAGCAGTACTTC. It encodes CASSVAGLPNYEQYF.

The rearrangement uses TRBV6-5 and TRBJ2-7; TRBD1 might be the D (6 bases). V lost 0 bases and J lost 2, with 14 bases in between. Germline CDR1 MNHEY, CDR2 SVGAGI. This CDR3 spans 16 amino acids. CDR3 nucleotides: TGTGCCAGCAGTTACTCCATGGGGGCGAGGACCTACGAGCAGTACTTC. Translation: CASSYSMGARTYEQYF.

Note on this clone: This CDR3 is also generated by other DNA sequences in the sample. CDR3 region: CASSSQGGTEAFF. CDR3 nucleotide sequence: TGTGCCAGCAGCTCCCAGGGTGGCACTGAAGCTTTCTTT. This chain links TRBV7-3 with TRBJ1-1; tentative D call: TRBD1 (5 bases). This CDR3 is 13 amino acids long. Germline V CDR1 and CDR2: SGHTA, FQGTGA. Trimming removed 4 bases at V and 4 bases at J, with 10 bases between.

The chain has TRBV27 and TRBJ2-7, with D perhaps matching TRBD1 (5 bases). V lost 6 bases and J lost 4, with 13 bases in between. In germline, CDR1 is MNHEY, CDR2 SMNVEV (reference sequence). The CDR3 is 13 residues long. CDR3 DNA: TGTGCCAGCAGCAGACAGATGGGTTACGAGCAGTACTTC. Its protein product is CASSRQMGYEQYF.

The chain is built from TRBV5-1 and TRBJ2-3; TRBD2 matches at 11 bases. V shed 4 bases and J 3 bases; nucleotides not matched to a gene: 7. The CDR3 spans 16 residues. Per the germline V gene, CDR1 is SGHRS and CDR2 is YFSETQ. The CDR3 nucleotides are TGCGCCAGCAGCAAGGTACTAGCGGGAGTTACAGATACGCAGTATTTT. This translates into CASSKVLAGVTDTQYF.

The V call is TRBV5-1, the J call TRBJ2-3; 10 bases are a match to TRBD1. J gave up 8 bases and V 1 base, and 4 bases lay outside the gene matches. From germline, CDR1 is SGHRS and CDR2 YFSETQ. The CDR3 runs 14 residues. CDR3 loop: CASSLRQGAGTQYF. The CDR3 bases are TGCGCCAGCAGCTTGCGACAGGGGGCGGGTACGCAGTATTTT.

This chain uses TRBV28 with TRBJ2-7; the match to TRBD1 covers 8 bases. Germline loops: CDR1 MDHEN, CDR2 SYDVKM. CDR3 length: 14 amino acids. After removal of 9 bases from V and 3 bases from J, the junction contained 10 bases not matched to a gene. CDR3 in DNA: TGTGCCAGTCTGGACAGGGTTAAGTACTACGAGCAGTACTTC. Amino acids: CASLDRVKYYEQYF. Drawing the rest from reference TRBV28 and TRBJ2-7, the complete variable domain is DVKVTQSSRYLVKRTGEKVFLECVQDMDHENMFWYRQDPGLGLRLIYFSYDVKMKEKGDIPEGYSVSREKKERFSLILESASTNQTSMYLCASLDRVKYYEQYFGPGTRLTVT.

In its sample, this clone was seen once. The rearrangement joins TRBV6-1 to TRBJ1-1; D is possibly TRBD1 (5 bases). The V gene lost 3 bases and the J gene lost 4 bases, with 21 bases spanning the gap. The CDR3 extends over 17 amino acids. From germline, CDR1 is MNHNS and CDR2 SASEGT. The CDR3 coding sequence is TGTGCCAGCAGTGACCAGCCTAGACGACAGTCCATCACTGAAGCTTTCTTT. It yields the protein CASSDQPRRQSITEAFF.